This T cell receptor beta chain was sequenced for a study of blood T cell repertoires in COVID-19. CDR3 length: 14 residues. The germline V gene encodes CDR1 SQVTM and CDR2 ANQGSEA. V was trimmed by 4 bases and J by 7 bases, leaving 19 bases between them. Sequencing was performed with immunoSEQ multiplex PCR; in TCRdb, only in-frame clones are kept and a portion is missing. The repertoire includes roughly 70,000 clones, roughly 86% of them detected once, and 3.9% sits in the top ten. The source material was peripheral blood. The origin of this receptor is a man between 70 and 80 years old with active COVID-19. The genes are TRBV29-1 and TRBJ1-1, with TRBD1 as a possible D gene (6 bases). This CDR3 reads CSVVRGGGPLEAFF. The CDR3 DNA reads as TGCAGCGTTGTACGGGGGGGCGGCCCCCTTGAAGCTTTCTTT.